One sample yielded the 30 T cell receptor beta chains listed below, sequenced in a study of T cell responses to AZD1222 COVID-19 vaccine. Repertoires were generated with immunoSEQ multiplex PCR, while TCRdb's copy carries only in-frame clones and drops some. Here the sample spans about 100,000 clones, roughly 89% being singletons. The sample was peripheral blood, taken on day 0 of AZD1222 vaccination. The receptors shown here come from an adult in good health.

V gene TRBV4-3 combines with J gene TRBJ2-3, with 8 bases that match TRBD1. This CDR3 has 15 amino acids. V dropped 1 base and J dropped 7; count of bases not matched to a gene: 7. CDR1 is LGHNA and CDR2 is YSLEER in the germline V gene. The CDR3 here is CASSQGDRLGNTQYF. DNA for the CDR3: TGCGCCAGCAGCCAAGGGGACAGGTTAGGAAATACGCAGTATTTT.

CDR3: CSAEGLTGHYEQYF. DNA of the CDR3: TGCAGCGCCGAAGGGCTAACAGGGCATTACGAGCAGTACTTC. The chain carries TRBV29-1 and TRBJ2-7, with a possible D match to TRBD1 (6 bases). Trimming left V 7 bases short and J 4 bases short, with 20 bases between. The CDR3 has 14 residues. Germline loops: CDR1 SQVTM, CDR2 ANQGSEA.

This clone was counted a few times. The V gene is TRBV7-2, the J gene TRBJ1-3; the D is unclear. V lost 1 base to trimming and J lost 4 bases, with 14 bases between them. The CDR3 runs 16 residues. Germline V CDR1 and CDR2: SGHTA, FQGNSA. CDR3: CASSLGASSTGNTIYF. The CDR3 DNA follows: TGTGCCAGCAGCTTAGGGGCGAGCAGTACGGGAAACACCATATATTTT.

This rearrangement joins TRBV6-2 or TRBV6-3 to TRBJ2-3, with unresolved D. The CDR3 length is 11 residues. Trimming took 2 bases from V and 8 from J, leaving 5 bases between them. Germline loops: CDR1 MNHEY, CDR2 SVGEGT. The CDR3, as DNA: TGTGCCAGCAGTTACCCTGGTACGCAGTATTTT. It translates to CASSYPGTQYF.

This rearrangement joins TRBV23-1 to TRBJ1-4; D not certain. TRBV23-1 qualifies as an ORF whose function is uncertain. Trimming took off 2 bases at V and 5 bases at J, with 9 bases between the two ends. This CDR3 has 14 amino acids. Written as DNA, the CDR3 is TGCGCCAGCAGTCAACAGGACGTAAATGAAAAACTGTTTTTT. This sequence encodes CASSQQDVNEKLFF.

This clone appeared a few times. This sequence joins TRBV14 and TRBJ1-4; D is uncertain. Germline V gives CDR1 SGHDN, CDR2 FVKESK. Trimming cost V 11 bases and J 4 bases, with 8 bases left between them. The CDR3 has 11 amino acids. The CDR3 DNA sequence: TGTGCCCGACTGCTTAATGAAAAACTGTTTTTT. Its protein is CARLLNEKLFF.

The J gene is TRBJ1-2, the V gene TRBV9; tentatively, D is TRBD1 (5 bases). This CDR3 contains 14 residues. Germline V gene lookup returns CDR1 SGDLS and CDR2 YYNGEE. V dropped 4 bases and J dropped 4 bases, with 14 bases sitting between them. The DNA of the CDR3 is TGTGCCAGCAGCACCTCGACAGTCCCCTATGGCTACACCTTC. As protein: CASSTSTVPYGYTF.

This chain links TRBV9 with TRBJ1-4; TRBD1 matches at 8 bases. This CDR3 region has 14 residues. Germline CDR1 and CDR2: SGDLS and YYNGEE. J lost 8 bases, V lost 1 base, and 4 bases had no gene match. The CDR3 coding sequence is TGTGCCAGCAGCGTACAGGGGGCAGGGGAAAAACTGTTTTTT. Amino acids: CASSVQGAGEKLFF.

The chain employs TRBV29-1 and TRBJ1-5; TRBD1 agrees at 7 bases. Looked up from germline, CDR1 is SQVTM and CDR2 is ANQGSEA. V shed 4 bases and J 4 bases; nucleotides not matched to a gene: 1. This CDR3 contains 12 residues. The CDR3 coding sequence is TGCAGCGTTGGACAGGGTAATCAGCCCCAGCATTTT. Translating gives CSVGQGNQPQHF.

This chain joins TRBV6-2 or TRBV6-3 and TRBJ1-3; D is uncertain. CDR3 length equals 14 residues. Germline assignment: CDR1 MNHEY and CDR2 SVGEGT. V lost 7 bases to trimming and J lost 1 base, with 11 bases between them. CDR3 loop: CASNPLMSGNTIYF. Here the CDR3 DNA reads TGTGCCAGCAACCCTCTGATGTCTGGAAACACCATATATTTT.

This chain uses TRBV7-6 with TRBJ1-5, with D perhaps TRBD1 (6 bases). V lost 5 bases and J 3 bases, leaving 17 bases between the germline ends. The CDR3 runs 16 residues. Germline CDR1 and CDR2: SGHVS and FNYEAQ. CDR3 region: CASSRGSGQSNQPQHF. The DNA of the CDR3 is TGTGCCAGCAGCAGGGGGTCAGGACAGTCCAATCAGCCCCAGCATTTT. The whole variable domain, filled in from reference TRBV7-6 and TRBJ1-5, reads GAGVSQSPRYKVTKRGQDVALRCDPISGHVSLYWYRQALGQGPEFLTYFNYEAQQDKSGLPNDRFSAERPEGSISTLTIQRTEQRDSAMYRCASSRGSGQSNQPQHFGDGTRLSIL.

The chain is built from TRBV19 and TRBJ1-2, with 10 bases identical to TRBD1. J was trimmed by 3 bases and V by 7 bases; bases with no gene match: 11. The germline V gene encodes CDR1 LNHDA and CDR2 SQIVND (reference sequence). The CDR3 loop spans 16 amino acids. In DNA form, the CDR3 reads TGTGCCAGTACCCCGGGACAGGGGAGGGTAGACTATGGCTACACCTTC. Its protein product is CASTPGQGRVDYGYTF.

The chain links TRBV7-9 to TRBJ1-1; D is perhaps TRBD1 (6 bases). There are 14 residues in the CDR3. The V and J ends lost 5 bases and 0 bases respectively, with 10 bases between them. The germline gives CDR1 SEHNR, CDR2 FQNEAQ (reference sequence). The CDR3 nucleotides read TGTGCCAGCAGCCAGGGGAACCTGAACACTGAAGCTTTCTTT. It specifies CASSQGNLNTEAFF.

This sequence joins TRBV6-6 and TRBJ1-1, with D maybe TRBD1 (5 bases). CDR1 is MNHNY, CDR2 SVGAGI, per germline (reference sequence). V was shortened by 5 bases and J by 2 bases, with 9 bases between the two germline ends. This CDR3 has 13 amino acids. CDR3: CASSTGRNTEAFF. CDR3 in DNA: TGTGCCAGCAGTACAGGACGTAACACTGAAGCTTTCTTT.

Here the CDR3 DNA reads TGTGCCAGCAGTTCTAGATATACGCAGTATTTT. Translating it yields CASSSRYTQYF. The rearrangement links TRBV27 to TRBJ2-3, with D uncertain. This CDR3 has 11 residues. Trimming removed 4 bases at V and 7 bases at J, with 6 bases between. CDR1 is MNHEY and CDR2 is SMNVEV in the germline V gene (reference sequence).

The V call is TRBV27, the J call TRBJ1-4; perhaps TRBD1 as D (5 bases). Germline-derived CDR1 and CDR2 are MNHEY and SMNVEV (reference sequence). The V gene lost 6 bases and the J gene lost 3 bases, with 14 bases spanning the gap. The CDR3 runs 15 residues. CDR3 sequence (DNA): TGTGCCAGCAGGGGGACCGGGATTCCTAATGAAAAACTGTTTTTT. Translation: CASRGTGIPNEKLFF.

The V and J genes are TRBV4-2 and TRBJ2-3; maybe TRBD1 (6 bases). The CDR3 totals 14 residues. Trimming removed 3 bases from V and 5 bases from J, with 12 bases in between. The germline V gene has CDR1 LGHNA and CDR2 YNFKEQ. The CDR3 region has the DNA TGTGCCAGCAGCCAGGTCCAACAGGGAGATACGCAGTATTTT. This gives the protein CASSQVQQGDTQYF.

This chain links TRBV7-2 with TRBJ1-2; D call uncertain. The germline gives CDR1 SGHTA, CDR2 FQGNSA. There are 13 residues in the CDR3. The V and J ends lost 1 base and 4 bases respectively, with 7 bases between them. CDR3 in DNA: TGTGCCAGCAGCTTAGTGGCCCTCTATGGCTACACCTTC. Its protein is CASSLVALYGYTF.

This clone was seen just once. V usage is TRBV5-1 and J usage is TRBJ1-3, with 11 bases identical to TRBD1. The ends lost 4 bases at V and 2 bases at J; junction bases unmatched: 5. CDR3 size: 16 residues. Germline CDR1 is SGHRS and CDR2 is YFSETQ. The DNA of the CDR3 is TGCGCCAGCAGCCCGGACAGGGGGCAGGCTGGAAACACCATATATTTT. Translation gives CASSPDRGQAGNTIYF.

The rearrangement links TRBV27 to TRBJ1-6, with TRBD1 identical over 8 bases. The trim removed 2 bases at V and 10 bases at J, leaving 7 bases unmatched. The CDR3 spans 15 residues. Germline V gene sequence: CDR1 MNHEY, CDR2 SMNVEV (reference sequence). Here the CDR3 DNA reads TGTGCCAGCAGTTTAATGACAGGGGTAGGGTCACCCCTCCACTTT. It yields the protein CASSLMTGVGSPLHF.

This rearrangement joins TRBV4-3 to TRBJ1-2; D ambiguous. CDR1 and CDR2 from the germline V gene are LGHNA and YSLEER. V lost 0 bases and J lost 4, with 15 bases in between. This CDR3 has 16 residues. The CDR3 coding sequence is TGCGCCAGCAGCCAAGAGTTGTCGGGGTTCAGCTATGGCTACACCTTC. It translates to CASSQELSGFSYGYTF.

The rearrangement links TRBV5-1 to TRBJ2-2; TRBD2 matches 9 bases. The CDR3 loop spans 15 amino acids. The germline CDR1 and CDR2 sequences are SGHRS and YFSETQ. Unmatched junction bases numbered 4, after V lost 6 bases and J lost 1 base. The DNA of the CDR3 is TGCGCCAGCACACGTAGCGGGGGGAACACCGGGGAGCTGTTTTTT. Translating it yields CASTRSGGNTGELFF. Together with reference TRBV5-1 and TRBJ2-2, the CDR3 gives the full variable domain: KAGVTQTPRYLIKTRGQQVTLSCSPISGHRSVSWYQQTPGQGLQFLFEYFSETQRNKGNFPGRFSGRQFSNSRSEMNVSTLELGDSALYLCASTRSGGNTGELFFGEGSRLTVL.

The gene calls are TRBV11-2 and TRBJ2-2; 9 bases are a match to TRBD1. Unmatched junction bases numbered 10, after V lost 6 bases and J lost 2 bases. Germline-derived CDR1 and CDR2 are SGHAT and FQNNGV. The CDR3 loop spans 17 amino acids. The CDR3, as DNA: TGTGCCAGCAGTCCTACTAGGGGACAGGGCAACACCGGGGAGCTGTTTTTT. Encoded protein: CASSPTRGQGNTGELFF.

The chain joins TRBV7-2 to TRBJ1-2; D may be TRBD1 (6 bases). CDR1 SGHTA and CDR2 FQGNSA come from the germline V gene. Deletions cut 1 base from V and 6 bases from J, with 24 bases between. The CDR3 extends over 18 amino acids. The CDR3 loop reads CASSLGSAQGGLFHGYTF. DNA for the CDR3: TGTGCCAGCAGCTTAGGTTCGGCACAGGGAGGGTTATTTCATGGCTACACCTTC.

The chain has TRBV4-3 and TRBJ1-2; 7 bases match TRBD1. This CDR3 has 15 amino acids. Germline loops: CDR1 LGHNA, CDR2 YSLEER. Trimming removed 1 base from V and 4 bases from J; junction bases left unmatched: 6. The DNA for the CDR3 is TGCGCCAGCAGCCAAGGGATGGGACAGCTCTATGGCTACACCTTC. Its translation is CASSQGMGQLYGYTF.

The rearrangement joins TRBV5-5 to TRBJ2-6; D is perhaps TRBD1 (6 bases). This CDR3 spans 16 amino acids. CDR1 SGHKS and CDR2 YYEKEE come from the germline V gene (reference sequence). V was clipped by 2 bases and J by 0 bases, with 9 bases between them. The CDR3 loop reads CASSLTGSSGANVLTF. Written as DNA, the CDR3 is TGTGCCAGCAGCTTAACAGGGAGCTCTGGGGCCAACGTCCTGACTTTC.

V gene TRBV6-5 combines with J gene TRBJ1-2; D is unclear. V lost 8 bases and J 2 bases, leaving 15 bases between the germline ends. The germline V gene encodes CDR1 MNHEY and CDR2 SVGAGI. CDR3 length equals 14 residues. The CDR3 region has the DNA TGTGCCAGCCGCCTACGGGTAACGAACTATGGCTACACCTTC. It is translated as CASRLRVTNYGYTF.

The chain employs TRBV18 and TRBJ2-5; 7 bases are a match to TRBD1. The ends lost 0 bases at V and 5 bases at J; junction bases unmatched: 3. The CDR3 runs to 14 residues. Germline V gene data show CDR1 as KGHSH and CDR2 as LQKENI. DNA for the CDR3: TGTGCCAGCTCACCACCGACAGGGTCGGAGACCCAGTACTTC. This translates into CASSPPTGSETQYF.

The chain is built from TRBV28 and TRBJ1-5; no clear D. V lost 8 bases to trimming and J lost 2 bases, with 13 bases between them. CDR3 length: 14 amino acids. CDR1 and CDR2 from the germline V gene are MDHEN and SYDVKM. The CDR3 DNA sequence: TGTGCCAGCGCGCCCCAGGCGGGCAATCAGCCCCAGCATTTT. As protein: CASAPQAGNQPQHF.

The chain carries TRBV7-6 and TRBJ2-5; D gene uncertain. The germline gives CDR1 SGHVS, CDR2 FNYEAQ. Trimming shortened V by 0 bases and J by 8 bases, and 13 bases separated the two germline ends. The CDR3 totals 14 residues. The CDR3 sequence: CASSLASTRTTQYF. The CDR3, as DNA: TGTGCCAGCAGCTTAGCTTCGACAAGGACCACCCAGTACTTC.